This TCR beta chain was sequenced for a study of shared clonotypes between healthy human individuals. Study-wide results and limits: Incompleteness in sorted-subset sequencing, despite large depth, was shown by rarefaction.

V lost 4 bases and J lost 1, with 9 bases in between. Germline V gives CDR1 SGHTA, CDR2 FQGTGA. CDR3 length: 14 amino acids. Several immunoSEQ plates held equal portions of the genomic DNA taken from each subset. The repertoire was sequenced with immunoSEQ multiplex PCR; TCRdb's copy has only in-frame clones and lacks some. The sample shows a few hundred thousand clones, 97% of them seen only once. Notes on this clone: Its matching antigen is unknown.

V is TRBV7-3 and J is TRBJ2-3; unclear D gene. Sequences were obtained from naive CD4+ T cells sorted from blood. The subset was: CD45RA+ positively selected. This clonotype originated in a woman under 40 in good health. The DNA of the CDR3 is TGTGCCAGCAGCTCGGTGGGCGGCACAGATACGCAGTATTTT. Its translation is CASSSVGGTDTQYF.